These 11 T cell receptor beta chains were all obtained from the same sample, sequenced in a study of T-cell reconstitution after alpha-beta-depleted transplantation in children. During its preparation, the TCRbeta library received unique molecular identifiers. Each CDR3 protein gets one entry after TCRdb re-called the PCR reads with MiXCR. This table holds around 960,000 distinct CDR3 sequences, about 30% found once. The source was PBMCs, mostly from graft donor cells, collected 360 days after TCRalphabeta/CD19-depleted stem cell transplant. The source of these receptors is a boy less than two years old who had a stem cell transplant for SCID, so the T cells may come from the graft donor.

The chain joins TRBV4-2 to TRBJ2-3, with 7 bases identical to TRBD1. In germline, CDR1 is LGHNA, CDR2 YNFKEQ. V shed 4 bases, J shed 4 bases, and the junction held 14 bases outside the gene matches. The CDR3 extends over 17 amino acids. CDR3 sequence: CASSRRSGKGAPDTQYF. The DNA for the CDR3 is TGTGCCAGCAGCCGACGTTCTGGCAAGGGGGCCCCAGATACGCAGTATTTT.

The chain couples TRBV12-3 or TRBV12-4 to TRBJ2-7, with 7 bases matching TRBD2. V shed 6 bases, J shed 0 bases, and the junction held 5 bases outside the gene matches. The length of the CDR3 is 14 residues. Here the CDR3 DNA reads TGTGCCAGCAGGCTAGCGGCCAGCTCCTACGAGCAGTACTTC. The encoded protein is CASRLAASSYEQYF.

The rearrangement joins TRBV10-3 to TRBJ2-7; 12 bases fit TRBD2. Losses at the gene ends were 3 bases for V and 6 bases for J; bases not matched to a gene: 9. This CDR3 region has 16 residues. The germline V gene has CDR1 ENHRY and CDR2 SYGVKD. Here the CDR3 DNA reads TGTGCCATCAGTGAACTAGCGGGGGGCTACCCCTCCGAGCAGTACTTC. This sequence encodes CAISELAGGYPSEQYF.

This clonotype has a handful of counts. This sequence joins TRBV4-1 and TRBJ1-4; unclear D gene. The ends were cut back, 2 bases at V and 0 bases at J, with 7 bases in the middle. The CDR3 runs 15 residues. In germline, CDR1 is MGHRA, CDR2 YSYEKL. The CDR3, as DNA: TGCGCCAGCAGCCAATTATTTGCAACTAATGAAAAACTGTTTTTT. It is translated as CASSQLFATNEKLFF.

The sample holds a few counts of this clonotype. The V and J genes are TRBV28 and TRBJ1-5; D is uncertain. The V end was cut by 3 bases, the J end by 0 bases, with 9 bases between. CDR1 MDHEN and CDR2 SYDVKM come from the germline V gene. The CDR3 runs to 15 residues. The CDR3 coding sequence is TGTGCCAGCAGTTTTGAGCCATATAGCAATCAGCCCCAGCATTTT. It is translated as CASSFEPYSNQPQHF.

The V gene is TRBV24-1, the J gene TRBJ2-3; D gene unclear. Germline V gene sequence: CDR1 KGHDR, CDR2 SFDVKD. The V gene lost 2 bases and the J gene lost 4 bases, with 9 bases spanning the gap. The CDR3 length is 14 residues. As DNA, the CDR3 is TGTGCCACCAGTGATTCTCGAGTCCCAGATACGCAGTATTTT. Protein sequence: CATSDSRVPDTQYF.

This clonotype was seen a handful of times. The chain couples TRBV20-1 to TRBJ1-4; D is possibly TRBD1 (5 bases). This CDR3 is built from 16 residues. Germline lookup yields CDR1 DFQATT and CDR2 SNEGSKA (reference sequence). The germline V and J ends were trimmed by 3 bases and 0 bases, with 14 bases remaining between them. DNA of the CDR3: TGCAGTGCTAGCCCCTCGGGGGGTGCAACTAATGAAAAACTGTTTTTT. It codes for CSASPSGGATNEKLFF.

The chain is built from TRBV3-1 and TRBJ2-1, with 7 bases aligning to TRBD1. V trimming: 3 bases; J trimming: 6 bases; junction bases outside the gene matches: 2. The CDR3 is 13 amino acids. In germline, CDR1 is LGHDT, CDR2 YNNKEL (reference sequence). The CDR3 loop is CASSQHRGNEQFF. The CDR3 region has the DNA TGTGCCAGCAGCCAGCACAGGGGCAATGAGCAGTTCTTC.

The rearrangement joins TRBV12-3 or TRBV12-4 to TRBJ2-3; 8 nucleotides line up with TRBD2. The V gene end was trimmed by 7 bases and the J gene end by 2 bases; junction bases not matched to a gene: 8. The CDR3 loop spans 15 amino acids. CDR3 DNA sequence: TGTGCCAGCACCCGAGGCGGGGGGTTCACAGATACGCAGTATTTT. Encoded protein: CASTRGGGFTDTQYF.

This clonotype has a handful of counts. The chain joins TRBV29-1 to TRBJ2-1, with TRBD2 matching 12 bases. CDR1 is SQVTM and CDR2 is ANQGSEA in the germline V gene. The CDR3 length is 13 residues. Trimming took 6 bases from V and 10 from J; bases not matched to a gene: 7. CDR3 region: CSVLAGGPSEQFF. The CDR3 nucleotides read TGCAGCGTCCTAGCGGGGGGGCCTTCCGAGCAGTTCTTC.

This clonotype was counted between two and nine times. The chain carries TRBV12-5 and TRBJ2-2, with D tentatively TRBD2 (5 bases). Trimming shortened V by 0 bases and J by 2 bases, and 13 bases separated the two germline ends. CDR3 length: 17 residues. Germline-derived CDR1 and CDR2 are LGHNT and FRNRAP. CDR3 bases: TGTGCTAGTGGTTTGGTACTAGGGTCGATTAACACCGGGGAGCTGTTTTTT. Residues: CASGLVLGSINTGELFF.